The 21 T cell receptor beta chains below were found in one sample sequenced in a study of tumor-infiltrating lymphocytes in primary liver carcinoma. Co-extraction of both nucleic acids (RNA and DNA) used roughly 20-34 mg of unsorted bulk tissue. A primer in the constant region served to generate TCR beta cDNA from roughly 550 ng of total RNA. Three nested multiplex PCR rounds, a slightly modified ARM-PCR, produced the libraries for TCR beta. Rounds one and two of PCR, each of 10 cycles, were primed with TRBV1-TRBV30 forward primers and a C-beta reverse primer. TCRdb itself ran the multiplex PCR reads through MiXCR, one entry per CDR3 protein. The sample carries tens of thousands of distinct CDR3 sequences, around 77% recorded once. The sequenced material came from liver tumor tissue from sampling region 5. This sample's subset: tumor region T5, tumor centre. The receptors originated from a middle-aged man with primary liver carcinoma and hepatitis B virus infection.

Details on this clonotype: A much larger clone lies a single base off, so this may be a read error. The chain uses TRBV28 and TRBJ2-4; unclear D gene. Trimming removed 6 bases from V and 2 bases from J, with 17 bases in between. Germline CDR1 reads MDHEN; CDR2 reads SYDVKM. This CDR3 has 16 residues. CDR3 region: CASRPALGLTKNIQYF. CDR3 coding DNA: TGTGCCAGCAGGCCCGCGTTAGGGTTAACCAAAAACATTCAGTACTTC.

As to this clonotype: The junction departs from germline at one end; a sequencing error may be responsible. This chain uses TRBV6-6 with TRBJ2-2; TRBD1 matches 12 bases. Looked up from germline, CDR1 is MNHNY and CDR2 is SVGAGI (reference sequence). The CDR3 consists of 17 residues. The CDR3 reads CAGSYLGQGAGTGELFF. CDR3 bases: TGTGCCGGCAGTTACTTGGGACAGGGGGCGGGGACCGGGGAGCTGTTTTTT.

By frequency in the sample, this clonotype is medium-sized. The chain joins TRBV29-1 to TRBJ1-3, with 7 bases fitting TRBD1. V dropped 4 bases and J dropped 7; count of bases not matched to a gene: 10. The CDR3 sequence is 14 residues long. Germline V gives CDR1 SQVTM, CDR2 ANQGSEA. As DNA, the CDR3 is TGCAGCGTTGGGGGGGGGACAGTGATGAACACCATATATTTT. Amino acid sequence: CSVGGGTVMNTIYF.

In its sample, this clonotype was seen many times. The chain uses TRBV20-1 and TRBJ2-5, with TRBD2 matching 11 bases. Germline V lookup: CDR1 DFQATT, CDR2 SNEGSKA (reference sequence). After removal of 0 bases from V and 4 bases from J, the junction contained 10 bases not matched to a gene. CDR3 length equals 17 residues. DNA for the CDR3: TGCAGTGCTAGAGATTGGGCTAGCGGGGGGAGGGTAGAGACCCAGTACTTC. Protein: CSARDWASGGRVETQYF.

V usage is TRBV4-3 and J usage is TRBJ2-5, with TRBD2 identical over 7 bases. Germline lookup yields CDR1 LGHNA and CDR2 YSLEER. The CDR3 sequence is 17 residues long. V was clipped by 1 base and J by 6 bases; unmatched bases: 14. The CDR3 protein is CASSQAANGRIGKTQYF. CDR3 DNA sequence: TGCGCCAGCAGCCAAGCGGCTAACGGGAGGATTGGTAAGACCCAGTACTTC.

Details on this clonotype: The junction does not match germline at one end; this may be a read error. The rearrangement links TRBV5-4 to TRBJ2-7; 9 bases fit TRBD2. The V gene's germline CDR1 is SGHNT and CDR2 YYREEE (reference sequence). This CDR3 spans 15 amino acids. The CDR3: CANSSTSGLTYEQYF. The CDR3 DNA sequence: TGTGCCAACAGCTCTACTAGCGGGCTTACCTACGAGCAGTATTTC.

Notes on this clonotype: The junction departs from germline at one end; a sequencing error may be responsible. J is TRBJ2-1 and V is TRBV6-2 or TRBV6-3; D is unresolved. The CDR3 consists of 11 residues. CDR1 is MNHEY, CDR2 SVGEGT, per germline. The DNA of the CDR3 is TGTGTCAGCAATTACATCGGTTGGCAGATCTTC. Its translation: CVSNYIGWQIF.

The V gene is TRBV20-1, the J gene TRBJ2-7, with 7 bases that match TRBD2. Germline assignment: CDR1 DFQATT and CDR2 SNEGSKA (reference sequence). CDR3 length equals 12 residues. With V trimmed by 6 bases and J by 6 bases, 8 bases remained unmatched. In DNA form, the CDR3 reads TGCAGTGCGGGGGGGAGGGGTCCCGAGCAGTACTTC. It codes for CSAGGRGPEQYF.

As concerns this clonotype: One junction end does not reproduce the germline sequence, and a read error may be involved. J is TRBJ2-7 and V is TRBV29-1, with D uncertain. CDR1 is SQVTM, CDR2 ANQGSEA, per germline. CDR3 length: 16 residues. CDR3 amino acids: CSAMTSGSCTPYEQYF. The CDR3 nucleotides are TGCAGCGCCATGACATCTGGGTCCTGCACTCCCTACGAACAGTACTTC.

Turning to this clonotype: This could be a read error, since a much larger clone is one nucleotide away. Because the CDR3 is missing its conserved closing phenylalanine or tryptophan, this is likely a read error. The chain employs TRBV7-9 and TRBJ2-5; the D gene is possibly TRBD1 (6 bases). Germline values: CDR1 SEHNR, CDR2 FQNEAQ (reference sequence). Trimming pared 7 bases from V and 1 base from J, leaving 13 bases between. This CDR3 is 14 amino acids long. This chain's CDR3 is CASNIGGIQETQYS. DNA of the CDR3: TGTGCCAGCAACATAGGGGGTATCCAAGAGACCCAGTACTCC.

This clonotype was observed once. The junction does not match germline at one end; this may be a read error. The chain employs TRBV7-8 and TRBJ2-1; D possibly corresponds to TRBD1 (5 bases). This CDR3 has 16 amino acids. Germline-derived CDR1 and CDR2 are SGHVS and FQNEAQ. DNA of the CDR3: TGTGCCAGCAGGCAAGCAGGGCTAGGGTCCTATAATGAGCAGTTCTTC. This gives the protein CASRQAGLGSYNEQFF.

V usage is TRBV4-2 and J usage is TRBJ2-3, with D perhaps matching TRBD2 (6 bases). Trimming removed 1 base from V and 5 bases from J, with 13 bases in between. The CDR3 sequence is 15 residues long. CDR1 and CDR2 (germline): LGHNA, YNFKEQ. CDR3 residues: CASSQGLEGGDTQYF. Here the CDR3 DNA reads TGTGCCAGCAGCCAAGGTTTGGAGGGTGGAGATACGCAGTATTTT.

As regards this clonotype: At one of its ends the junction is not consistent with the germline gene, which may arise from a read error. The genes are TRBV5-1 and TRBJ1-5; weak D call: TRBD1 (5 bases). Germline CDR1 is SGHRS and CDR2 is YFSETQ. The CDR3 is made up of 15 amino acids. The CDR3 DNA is TGCGCCAGCAGTTTGGGGGGGACTGGCAATCAGCCCCAGCATTTT. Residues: CASSLGGTGNQPQHF.

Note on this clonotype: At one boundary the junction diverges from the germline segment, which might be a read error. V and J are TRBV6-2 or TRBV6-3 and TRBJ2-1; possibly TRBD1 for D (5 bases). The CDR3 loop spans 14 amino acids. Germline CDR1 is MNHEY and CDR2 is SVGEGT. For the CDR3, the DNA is TGTGCCAGCAGATACGCTACAGGATCGGATGAGAAGTTCTTC. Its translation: CASRYATGSDEKFF.

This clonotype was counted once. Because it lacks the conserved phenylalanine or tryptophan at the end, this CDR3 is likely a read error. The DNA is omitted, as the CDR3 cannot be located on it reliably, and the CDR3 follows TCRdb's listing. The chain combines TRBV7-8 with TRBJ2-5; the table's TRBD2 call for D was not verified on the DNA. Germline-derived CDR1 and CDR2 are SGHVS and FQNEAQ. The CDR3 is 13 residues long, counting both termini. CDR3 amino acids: CASTLGGVETHYI.

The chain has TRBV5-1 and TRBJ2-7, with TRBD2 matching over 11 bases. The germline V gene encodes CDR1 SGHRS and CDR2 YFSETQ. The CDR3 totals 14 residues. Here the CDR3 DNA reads TGCACTAGCAGCTTGGGGACTAGCGGCTACGAGCAGTACTTC. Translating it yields CTSSLGTSGYEQYF.

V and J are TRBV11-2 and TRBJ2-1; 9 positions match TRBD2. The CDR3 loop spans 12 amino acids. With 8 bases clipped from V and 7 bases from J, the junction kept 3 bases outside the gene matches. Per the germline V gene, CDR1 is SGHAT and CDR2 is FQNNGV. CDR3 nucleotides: TGTGCCAGCGCGGGAGGGTCGAATGAGCAGTTCTTC. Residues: CASAGGSNEQFF.

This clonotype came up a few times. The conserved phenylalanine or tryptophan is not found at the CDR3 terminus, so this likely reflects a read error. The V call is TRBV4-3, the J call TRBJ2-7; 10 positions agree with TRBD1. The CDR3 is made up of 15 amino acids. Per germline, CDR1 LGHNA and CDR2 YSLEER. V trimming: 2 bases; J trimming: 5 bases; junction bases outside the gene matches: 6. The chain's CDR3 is CASSQNSGTGDEQYC. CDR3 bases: TGCGCCAGCAGCCAAAATTCGGGGACAGGGGACGAGCAGTACTGC.

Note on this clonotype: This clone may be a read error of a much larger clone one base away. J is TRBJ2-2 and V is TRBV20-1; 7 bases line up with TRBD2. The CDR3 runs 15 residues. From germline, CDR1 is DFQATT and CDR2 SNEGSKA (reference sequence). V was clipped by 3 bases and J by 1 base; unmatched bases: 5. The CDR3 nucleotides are TGCAGTGCTAGTCAGGCTAGCGGGAACACCGGGGAGCTGTTTTTT. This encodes CSASQASGNTGELFF.

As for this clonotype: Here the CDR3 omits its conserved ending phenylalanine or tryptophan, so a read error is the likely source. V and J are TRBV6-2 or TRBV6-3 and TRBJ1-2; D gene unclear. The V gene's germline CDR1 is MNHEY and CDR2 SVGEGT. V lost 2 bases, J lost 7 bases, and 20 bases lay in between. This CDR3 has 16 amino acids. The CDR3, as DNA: TGTGCCAGCAGTTACCCCAGAGTGGGCTCCGGAGGTGGCTACACCTTA. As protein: CASSYPRVGSGGGYTL.

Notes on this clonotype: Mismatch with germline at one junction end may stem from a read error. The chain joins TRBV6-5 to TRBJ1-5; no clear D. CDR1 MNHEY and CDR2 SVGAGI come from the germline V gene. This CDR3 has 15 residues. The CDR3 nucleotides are TGTACCAGCAGTTATTCGTCGGGTAGCAATCGGCCCCAGCATTTT. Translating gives CTSSYSSGSNRPQHF.